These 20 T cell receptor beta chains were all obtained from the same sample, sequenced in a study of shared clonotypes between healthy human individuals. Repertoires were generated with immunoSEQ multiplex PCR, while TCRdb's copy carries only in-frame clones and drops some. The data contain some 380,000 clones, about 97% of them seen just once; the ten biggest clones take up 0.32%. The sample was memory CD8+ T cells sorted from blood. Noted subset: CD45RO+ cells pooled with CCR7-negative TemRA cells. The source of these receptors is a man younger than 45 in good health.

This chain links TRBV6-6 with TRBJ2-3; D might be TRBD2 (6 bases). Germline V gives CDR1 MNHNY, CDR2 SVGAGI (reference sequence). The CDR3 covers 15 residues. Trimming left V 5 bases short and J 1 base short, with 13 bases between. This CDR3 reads CASSREFRGTDTQYF. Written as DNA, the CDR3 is TGTGCCAGCAGTCGGGAGTTCAGGGGCACAGATACGCAGTATTTT.

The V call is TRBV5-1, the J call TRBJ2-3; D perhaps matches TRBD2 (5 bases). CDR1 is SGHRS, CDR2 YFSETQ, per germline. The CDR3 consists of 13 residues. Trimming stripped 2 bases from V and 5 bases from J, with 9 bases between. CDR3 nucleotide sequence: TGCGCCAGCAGCTTACAAGGGAGAGATACGCAGTATTTT. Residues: CASSLQGRDTQYF.

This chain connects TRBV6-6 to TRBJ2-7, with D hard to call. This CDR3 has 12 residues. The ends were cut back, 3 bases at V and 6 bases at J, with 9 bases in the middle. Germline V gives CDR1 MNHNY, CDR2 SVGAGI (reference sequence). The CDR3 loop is CASSYELLEQYF. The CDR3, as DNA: TGTGCCAGCAGTTATGAGCTCCTCGAGCAGTACTTC.

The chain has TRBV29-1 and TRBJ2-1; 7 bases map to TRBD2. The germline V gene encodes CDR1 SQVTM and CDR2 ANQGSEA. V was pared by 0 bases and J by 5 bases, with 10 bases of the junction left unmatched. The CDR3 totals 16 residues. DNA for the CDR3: TGCAGCGTTGAAGATAGGCGGACTAGGGTAAACAATGAGCAGTTCTTC. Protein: CSVEDRRTRVNNEQFF.

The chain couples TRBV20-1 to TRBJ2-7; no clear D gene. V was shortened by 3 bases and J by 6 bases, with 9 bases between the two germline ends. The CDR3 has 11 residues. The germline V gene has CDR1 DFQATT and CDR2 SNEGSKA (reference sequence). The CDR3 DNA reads TGCAGTGCTAGGTTGCTAGGCGAGCAGTACTTC. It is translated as CSARLLGEQYF.

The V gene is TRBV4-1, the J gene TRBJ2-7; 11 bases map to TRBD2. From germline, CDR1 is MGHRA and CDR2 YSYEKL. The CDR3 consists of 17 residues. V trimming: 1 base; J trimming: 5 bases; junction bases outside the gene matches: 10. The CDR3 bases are TGCGCCAGCAGCCAAGGAGATGGTAGCGGGAGGGTGGACGAGCAGTACTTC. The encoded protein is CASSQGDGSGRVDEQYF.

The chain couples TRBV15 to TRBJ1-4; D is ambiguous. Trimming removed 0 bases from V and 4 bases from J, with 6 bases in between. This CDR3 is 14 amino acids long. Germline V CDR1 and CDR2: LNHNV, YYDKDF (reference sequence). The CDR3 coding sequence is TGTGCCACCAGCAGAGATCGCGGTAATGAAAAACTGTTTTTT. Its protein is CATSRDRGNEKLFF.

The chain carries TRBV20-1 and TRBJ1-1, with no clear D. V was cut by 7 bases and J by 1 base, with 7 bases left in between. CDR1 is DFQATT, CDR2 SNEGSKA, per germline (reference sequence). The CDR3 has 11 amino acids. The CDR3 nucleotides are TGCAGTGACGCCCGGAACACTGAAGCTTTCTTT. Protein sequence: CSDARNTEAFF.

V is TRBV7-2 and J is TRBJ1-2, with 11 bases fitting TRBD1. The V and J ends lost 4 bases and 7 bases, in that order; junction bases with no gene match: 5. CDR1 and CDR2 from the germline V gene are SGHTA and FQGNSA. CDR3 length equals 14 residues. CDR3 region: CASSYGQGAGGYTF. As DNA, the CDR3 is TGTGCCAGCAGCTACGGACAGGGGGCAGGTGGCTACACCTTC.

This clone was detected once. Here the CDR3 DNA reads TGCGCCAGCAGCTCCGAGGCCGGAGTAGTTGAAGCTTTCTTT. Encoded protein: CASSSEAGVVEAFF. This chain links TRBV5-1 with TRBJ1-1; D is unresolved. The germline V gene encodes CDR1 SGHRS and CDR2 YFSETQ. V shed 3 bases and J shed 7 bases, with 16 bases lying between them. The CDR3 loop spans 14 amino acids.

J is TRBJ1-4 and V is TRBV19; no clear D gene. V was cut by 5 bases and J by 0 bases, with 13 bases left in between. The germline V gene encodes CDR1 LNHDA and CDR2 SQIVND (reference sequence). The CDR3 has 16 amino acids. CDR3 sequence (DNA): TGTGCCAGTAGTCCCGGAAGGCCTGCAACTAATGAAAAACTGTTTTTT. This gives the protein CASSPGRPATNEKLFF. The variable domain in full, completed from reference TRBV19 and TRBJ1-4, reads DGGITQSPKYLFRKEGQNVTLSCEQNLNHDAMYWYRQDPGQGLRLIYYSQIVNDFQKGDIAEGYSVSREKKESFPLTVTSAQKNPTAFYLCASSPGRPATNEKLFFGSGTQLSVL.

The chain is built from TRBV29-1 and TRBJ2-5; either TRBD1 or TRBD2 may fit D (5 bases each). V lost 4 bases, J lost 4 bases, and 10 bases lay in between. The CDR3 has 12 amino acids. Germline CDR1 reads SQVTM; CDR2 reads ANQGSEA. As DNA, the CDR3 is TGCAGCGTTGGTGTGGGGGTAGAGACCCAGTACTTC. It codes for CSVGVGVETQYF.

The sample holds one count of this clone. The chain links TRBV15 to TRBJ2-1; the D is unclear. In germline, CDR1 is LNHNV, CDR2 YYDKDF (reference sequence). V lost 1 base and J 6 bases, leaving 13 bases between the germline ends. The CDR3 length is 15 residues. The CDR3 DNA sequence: TGTGCCACCAGCAGAGTCCGCGGTTGGAGCAATGAGCAGTTCTTC. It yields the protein CATSRVRGWSNEQFF.

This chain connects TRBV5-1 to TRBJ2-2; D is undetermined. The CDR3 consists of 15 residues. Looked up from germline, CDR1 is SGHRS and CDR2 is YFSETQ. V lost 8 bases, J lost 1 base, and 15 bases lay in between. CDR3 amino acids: CASGKGELNTGELFF. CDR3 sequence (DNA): TGCGCCAGTGGTAAGGGCGAACTGAACACCGGGGAGCTGTTTTTT.

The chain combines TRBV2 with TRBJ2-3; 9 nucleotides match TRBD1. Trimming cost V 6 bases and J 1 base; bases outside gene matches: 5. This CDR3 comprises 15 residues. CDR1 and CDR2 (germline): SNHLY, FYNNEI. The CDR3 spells CASSEDRGGTDTQYF. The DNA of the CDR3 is TGTGCCAGCAGCGAGGACAGGGGCGGCACAGATACGCAGTATTTT.

The CDR3 DNA reads TGTGCCAGCAGTTTTGAGGGGGAGACCCAGTACTTC. Translation: CASSFEGETQYF. The rearrangement joins TRBV28 to TRBJ2-5, with D perhaps matching TRBD1 or TRBD2 (5 bases each). Germline-derived CDR1 and CDR2 are MDHEN and SYDVKM. V gave up 3 bases and J gave up 5 bases, with 7 bases separating them. The CDR3 contains 12 residues. Looking up the rest from reference TRBV28 and TRBJ2-5 gives the full variable domain: DVKVTQSSRYLVKRTGEKVFLECVQDMDHENMFWYRQDPGLGLRLIYFSYDVKMKEKGDIPEGYSVSREKKERFSLILESASTNQTSMYLCASSFEGETQYFGPGTRLLVL.

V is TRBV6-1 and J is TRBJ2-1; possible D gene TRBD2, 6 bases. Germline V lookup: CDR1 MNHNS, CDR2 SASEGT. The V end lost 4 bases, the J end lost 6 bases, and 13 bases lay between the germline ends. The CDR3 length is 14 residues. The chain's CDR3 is CASSGLGRTNEQFF. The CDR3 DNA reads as TGTGCCAGCAGTGGACTAGGCCGAACCAATGAGCAGTTCTTC.

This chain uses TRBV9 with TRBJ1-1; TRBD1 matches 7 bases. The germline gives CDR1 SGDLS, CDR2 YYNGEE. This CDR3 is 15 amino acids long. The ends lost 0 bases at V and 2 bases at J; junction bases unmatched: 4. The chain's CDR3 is CASSVGQGTNTEAFF. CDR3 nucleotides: TGTGCCAGCAGCGTAGGACAGGGTACCAACACTGAAGCTTTCTTT.

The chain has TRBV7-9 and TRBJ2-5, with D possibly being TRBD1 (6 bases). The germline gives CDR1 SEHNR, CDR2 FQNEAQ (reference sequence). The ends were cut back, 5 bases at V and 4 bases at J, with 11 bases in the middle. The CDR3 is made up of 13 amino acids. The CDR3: CASSEQGPETQYF. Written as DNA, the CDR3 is TGTGCCAGCAGCGAACAGGGCCCAGAGACCCAGTACTTC. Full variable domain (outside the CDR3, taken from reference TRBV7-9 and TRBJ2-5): DTGVSQNPRHKITKRGQNVTFRCDPISEHNRLYWYRQTLGQGPEFLTYFQNEAQLEKSRLLSDRFSAERPKGSFSTLEIQRTEQGDSAMYLCASSEQGPETQYFGPGTRLLVL.

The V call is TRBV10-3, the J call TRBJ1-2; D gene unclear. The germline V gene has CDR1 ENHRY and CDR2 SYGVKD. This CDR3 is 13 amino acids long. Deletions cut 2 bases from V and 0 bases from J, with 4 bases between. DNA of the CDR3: TGTGCCATCAGTGAGACAGCTAACTATGGCTACACCTTC. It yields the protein CAISETANYGYTF.